The rows below give T cell receptor beta chains drawn from one sample of a study of blood T cell repertoires in COVID-19. Assay used: immunoSEQ multiplex PCR; TCRdb lists only in-frame clones, some missing. The sample consists of more than 150,000 clones, under 90% of them appearing once. What was sequenced was peripheral blood. The receptors were gathered from a man aged 40-49 years with acute or convalescent COVID-19. The CDR3 runs from the conserved cysteine through the conserved F or W. The D gene is left open where the match is weak. For some rows the clone size is stated as once, few or many, or as a class when expanded; others skip it.

V gene,J gene,clone size,D gene,CDR3 protein,CDR3 DNA
TRBV3-1/TRBV3-2,TRBJ2-5,NA,TRBD2,CASSQDLTSGETQYF,TGTGCCAGCAGCCAAGATCTGACTAGCGGCGAGACCCAGTACTTC
TRBV19,TRBJ2-2,once,TRBD1,CASSIAVWGTGDMTGELFF,TGTGCCAGTAGTATAGCGGTCTGGGGGACAGGGGATATGACCGGGGAGCTGTTTTTT
TRBV18,TRBJ2-2,NA,TRBD1,CASSPTAGGSGELFF,TGTGCCAGCTCACCAACGGCAGGGGGAAGCGGGGAGCTGTTTTTT
TRBV5-6,TRBJ1-6,NA,NA,CASSFQGRGSSSPLHF,TGTGCCAGCAGCTTCCAGGGCAGGGGTTCGAGTTCACCCCTCCACTTT
TRBV27,TRBJ1-1,NA,NA,CASSPQGNTEAFF,TGTGCCAGCAGTCCCCAGGGGAACACTGAAGCTTTCTTT
TRBV7-2,TRBJ2-7,NA,TRBD2,CASSLFAGGFSGEQYF,TGTGCCAGCAGCTTATTTGCGGGGGGCTTCTCGGGCGAGCAGTACTTC
TRBV3-1/TRBV3-2,TRBJ2-6,NA,TRBD2,CASSQGVRGVTSGANVLTF,TGTGCCAGCAGCCAAGGGGTTCGGGGGGTTACCTCTGGGGCCAACGTCCTGACTTTC
TRBV24-1,TRBJ2-1,NA,TRBD2,CATSDPGRGDVGNEQFF,TGTGCCACCAGTGACCCCGGTCGGGGGGACGTGGGGAATGAGCAGTTCTTC
TRBV6-1,TRBJ2-7,once,TRBD1,CASSEDRLSHEQYF,TGTGCCAGCAGTGAGGACAGGTTAAGCCACGAGCAGTACTTC
TRBV3-1/TRBV3-2,TRBJ1-2,once,TRBD1,CASGQGGYGYTF,TGTGCCAGTGGACAGGGAGGCTATGGCTACACCTTC
TRBV7-9,TRBJ2-5,NA,TRBD2,CASSAPLLPSAGGRETQYF,TGTGCCAGCAGCGCGCCCCTGCTCCCTTCGGCGGGGGGACGGGAGACCCAGTACTTC
TRBV5-4,TRBJ1-5,few,TRBD1,CASSSGDRESQTPQHF,TGTGCCAGCAGCTCGGGGGACAGGGAGTCCCAGACGCCCCAGCATTTT
TRBV5-8,TRBJ1-5,once,NA,CASSRFGGQPQHF,TGTGCCAGCAGCCGATTCGGCGGTCAGCCCCAGCATTTT
TRBV29-1,TRBJ2-5,NA,TRBD2,CSVSLAGGGETQYF,TGCAGCGTCTCACTAGCGGGGGGAGGGGAGACCCAGTACTTC
TRBV9,TRBJ1-1,NA,NA,CASSPVTGNTEAFF,TGTGCCAGCAGCCCCGTGACAGGGAACACTGAAGCTTTCTTT
TRBV28,TRBJ2-5,NA,TRBD2,CASTSGGAETQYF,TGTGCCAGCACAAGCGGGGGGGCCGAGACCCAGTACTTC
TRBV30,TRBJ2-5,few,TRBD2,CAWSVSGEGTQYF,TGTGCCTGGAGTGTGAGCGGGGAGGGGACCCAGTACTTC
TRBV7-9,TRBJ2-7,NA,TRBD1,CASSSTGKQYF,TGTGCCAGCAGCTCGACAGGGAAGCAGTACTTC
TRBV2,TRBJ2-1,NA,NA,CASSDPGNEQFF,TGTGCCAGCAGCGATCCCGGGAATGAGCAGTTCTTC
TRBV27,TRBJ2-2,once,TRBD2,CASSLSTSGNTGELFF,TGTGCCAGCAGTTTATCGACTAGCGGAAACACCGGGGAGCTGTTTTTT
TRBV6-5,TRBJ1-5,few,TRBD1,CASSLRQGNYQPQHF,TGTGCCAGCAGTTTGCGACAGGGTAATTATCAGCCCCAGCATTTT
TRBV2,TRBJ1-3,NA,NA,CASSPGVNSGNTIYF,TGTGCCAGCAGTCCCGGGGTCAACTCTGGAAACACCATATATTTT
TRBV7-8,TRBJ1-1,NA,NA,CASSLGGWKEDTEAFF,TGTGCCAGCAGCTTAGGAGGGTGGAAGGAGGACACTGAAGCTTTCTTT
TRBV19,TRBJ1-3,few,TRBD1,CASSTGVGNTIYF,TGTGCCAGTAGCACAGGGGTCGGAAACACCATATATTTT
TRBV27,TRBJ2-7,NA,NA,CASSLQGIIDYEQYF,TGTGCCAGCAGTTTACAGGGAATCATAGACTACGAGCAGTACTTC
TRBV13,TRBJ1-2,many,TRBD1,CASTLGQGIGGYTF,TGTGCCAGCACCTTGGGACAGGGGATCGGTGGCTACACCTTC
TRBV24-1,TRBJ2-5,NA,TRBD2,CATSDSSGGVQETQYF,TGTGCCACCAGTGATTCTAGCGGGGGAGTCCAAGAGACCCAGTACTTC
TRBV21-1,TRBJ1-1,NA,NA,CASSTRYRDRGICTEAFF,TGTGCCAGCAGCACCCGTTACCGGGACAGGGGAATATGCACTGAAGCTTTCTTT
TRBV5-4,TRBJ1-4,NA,NA,CASSLEQSTNEKLFF,TGTGCCAGCAGCTTGGAACAGTCAACTAATGAAAAACTGTTTTTT
TRBV4-3,TRBJ2-3,NA,TRBD2,CASSQQAGGQGDTQYF,TGCGCCAGCAGCCAACAAGCGGGGGGGCAGGGGGATACGCAGTATTTT
TRBV7-3,TRBJ2-5,NA,NA,CASSLGHRVYQETQYF,TGTGCCAGCAGCTTAGGCCACAGGGTATATCAAGAGACCCAGTACTTC
TRBV5-1,TRBJ2-6,NA,TRBD1,CASSWTGLSSGANVLTF,TGCGCCAGCAGCTGGACAGGGCTAAGCTCTGGGGCCAACGTCCTGACTTTC
TRBV5-6,TRBJ2-3,once,NA,CASSLVNTQYF,TGTGCCAGCAGCTTGGTTAATACGCAGTATTTT
TRBV5-6,TRBJ1-2,NA,NA,CASSFFGGDYGYTF,TGTGCCAGCAGCTTCTTCGGGGGGGACTATGGCTACACCTTC
TRBV18,TRBJ1-1,NA,NA,CASSPAQGMAFF,TGTGCCAGCTCGCCTGCACAGGGTATGGCTTTCTTT
TRBV4-1,TRBJ1-1,NA,TRBD1,CASSQETDRGMNTEAFF,TGCGCCAGCAGCCAAGAAACGGACAGGGGCATGAACACTGAAGCTTTCTTT
TRBV27,TRBJ2-3,NA,TRBD2,CASSHPTSGGAGDTQYF,TGTGCCAGCAGCCATCCGACTAGCGGGGGGGCAGGAGATACGCAGTATTTT
TRBV29-1,TRBJ2-2,NA,TRBD1,CSVEDPDRGHGTGELFF,TGCAGCGTTGAAGATCCCGACAGGGGGCATGGCACCGGGGAGCTGTTTTTT
TRBV7-2,TRBJ2-2,NA,NA,CASSYDRLTGELFF,TGTGCCAGCAGCTATGACAGACTCACCGGGGAGCTGTTTTTT